This T cell receptor (beta chain) was retrieved from a study of blood T cell repertoires in COVID-19. Study-level background: Material from acute and convalescent COVID-19 was sourced from the United States, Italy and Spain. Sample material is recorded as cDNA or gDNA derived from T cells, B-cell-depleted T cells, or PBMCs.

CDR1 is ENHRY and CDR2 is SYGVKD in the germline V gene. The CDR3 has 17 amino acids. Trimming took off 1 base at V and 1 base at J, with 16 bases between the two ends. Participants' own reports of clinical history determined their cohort assignment. Recovered participants had two consecutive negative NP/OP PCR tests, healthcare professional clearance, or symptom resolution. Data came from immunoSEQ multiplex PCR; TCRdb stores just in-frame clones and leaves some out. The sample shows roughly 230,000 clones, 80% to 85% of them seen only once. Sequenced sample: PBMCs or T cells enriched from blood (not recorded which). This sequence joins TRBV10-3 and TRBJ1-1; no clear D. The receptor was isolated from a man between 45 and 60 years old who had recovered from COVID-19. In DNA, the CDR3 is TGTGCCATCAGTGAGTTCGAAGCGAGGCAGCCGAACACTGAAGCTTTCTTT. As protein: CAISEFEARQPNTEAFF.